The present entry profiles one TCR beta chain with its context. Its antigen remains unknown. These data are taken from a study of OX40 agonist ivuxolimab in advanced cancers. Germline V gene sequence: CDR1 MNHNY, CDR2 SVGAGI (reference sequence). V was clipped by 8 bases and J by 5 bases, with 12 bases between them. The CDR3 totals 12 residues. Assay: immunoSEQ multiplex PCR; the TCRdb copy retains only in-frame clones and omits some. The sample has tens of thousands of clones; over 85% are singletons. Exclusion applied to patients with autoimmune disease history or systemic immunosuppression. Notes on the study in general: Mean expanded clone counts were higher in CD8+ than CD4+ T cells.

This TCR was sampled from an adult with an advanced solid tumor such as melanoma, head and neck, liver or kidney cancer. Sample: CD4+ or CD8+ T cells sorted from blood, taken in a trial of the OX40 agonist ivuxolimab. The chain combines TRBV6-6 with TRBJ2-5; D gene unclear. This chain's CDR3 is CASGPYPETQYF. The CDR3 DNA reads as TGTGCCAGCGGACCCTACCCGGAGACCCAGTACTTC.